This T cell receptor beta chain was recorded in a study of blood T cell repertoires in COVID-19. In the study overall: PBMCs, B-cell-depleted T cells, or T cells provided the cDNA or gDNA that made up the material.

Enrolled during active infection, Seattle patients were then followed longitudinally. V lost 1 base to trimming and J lost 7 bases, with 11 bases between them. Germline lookup yields CDR1 SGHAT and CDR2 FQNNGV. The CDR3 totals 13 residues. Measured with immunoSEQ multiplex PCR; TCRdb has only the in-frame clones, and not every one. The data contain approximately 110,000 clones, about 93% of them seen just once; the ten biggest clones take up around 1.9%. This clonotype originated in a man in his forties or fifties with COVID-19, enrolled during active disease. V gene TRBV11-2 combines with J gene TRBJ2-7; maybe TRBD2 (6 bases). Input material: peripheral blood. The DNA of the CDR3 is TGTGCCAGCAGCTTAGCGACTAGAGGGGAGCAGTACGTC. Translated, it gives CASSLATRGEQYV.